The 7 T cell receptor beta chains presented below share a single source sample, sequenced in a study of blood T cell repertoires in COVID-19. TCRdb keeps only in-frame clones here, not all; method: immunoSEQ multiplex PCR. The table shows about 220,000 clones, with roughly four fifths occurring only once. The sample consisted of peripheral blood. These receptors originate from a woman aged 25-40 years who had recovered from COVID-19.

The rearrangement links TRBV18 to TRBJ2-7; D call uncertain. The germline V gene encodes CDR1 KGHSH and CDR2 LQKENI. The V end was cut by 0 bases, the J end by 2 bases, with 8 bases between. The CDR3 totals 14 residues. CDR3 loop: CASSPPADTYEQYF. CDR3 nucleotide sequence: TGTGCCAGCTCACCACCCGCGGATACCTACGAGCAGTACTTC.

The J gene is TRBJ2-5, the V gene TRBV28, with 8 bases fitting TRBD2. The CDR3 covers 15 residues. V lost 3 bases, J lost 4 bases, and 7 bases stayed unmatched. CDR1 and CDR2 from the germline V gene are MDHEN and SYDVKM. CDR3 sequence: CASSFSGGPGETQYF. CDR3 DNA: TGTGCCAGCAGTTTCAGCGGGGGCCCCGGAGAGACCCAGTACTTC.

The CDR3 bases are TGCAGTGCTAGTCCGGGGACAGCCAGCCTCTACGAGCAGTACTTC. It codes for CSASPGTASLYEQYF. The genes are TRBV20-1 and TRBJ2-7; 7 bases are a match to TRBD1. Germline lookup yields CDR1 DFQATT and CDR2 SNEGSKA (reference sequence). After removal of 3 bases from V and 3 bases from J, the junction contained 11 bases not matched to a gene. This CDR3 is 15 amino acids long.

V gene TRBV7-9 combines with J gene TRBJ2-2; a weak D match, TRBD1 (6 bases). Germline CDR1 reads SEHNR; CDR2 reads FQNEAQ (reference sequence). The CDR3 length is 14 residues. Deletions cut 6 bases from V and 3 bases from J, with 11 bases between. The CDR3 sequence is CASREQGYTGELFF. The DNA for the CDR3 is TGTGCCAGCAGAGAACAGGGATACACCGGGGAGCTGTTTTTT.

The rearrangement joins TRBV5-5 to TRBJ2-1; 8 positions match TRBD2. The CDR3 is 15 amino acids. The germline V gene has CDR1 SGHKS and CDR2 YYEKEE (reference sequence). V shed 7 bases, J shed 7 bases, and the junction held 13 bases outside the gene matches. CDR3 protein: CASRLLAGSNNEQFF. In DNA, the CDR3 is TGTGCCAGCCGTCTCCTAGCGGGTAGCAATAATGAGCAGTTCTTC.

The CDR3 is CSVAPRQHSSYEQYF. The CDR3 bases are TGCAGCGTTGCCCCTCGACAGCATAGCTCCTACGAGCAGTACTTC. The chain combines TRBV29-1 with TRBJ2-7; D is perhaps TRBD1 (5 bases). Germline CDR1 reads SQVTM; CDR2 reads ANQGSEA. This CDR3 contains 15 residues. Deletions cut 4 bases from V and 0 bases from J, with 16 bases between.

The V and J genes are TRBV5-4 and TRBJ2-3, with 11 bases identical to TRBD2. Per the germline V gene, CDR1 is SGHNT and CDR2 is YYREEE (reference sequence). This CDR3 region has 16 residues. J was trimmed by 1 base and V by 3 bases; bases with no gene match: 4. This CDR3 is CASSSQTSGGTDTQYF. The CDR3 DNA follows: TGTGCCAGCAGCTCTCAGACTAGCGGGGGCACAGATACGCAGTATTTT.